This T cell receptor (beta chain) was observed in a study of T-cell memory formation after mild COVID-19. Study-level points and caveats: Among CD4+ contracting clones, most were CM and EM, and CD8+ ones EMRA.

Germline CDR1 is LGHNA and CDR2 is YSLEER. V trimming: 1 base; J trimming: 5 bases; junction bases outside the gene matches: 6. The CDR3 contains 16 residues. This clonotype has a handful of counts. Its antigen remains unknown. From the 5' RACE reads, TCRdb called clonotypes with MiXCR, one entry per CDR3 protein. This sample has some 410,000 distinct CDR3 sequences, with more than 20% found just once. This TCR was sampled from an adult woman who had mild COVID-19 (a few samples of this study predate the infection). Cell type and time point are not known. The rearrangement links TRBV4-3 to TRBJ2-1; 9 bases are shared with TRBD1. The sample taken for sequencing was PBMCs or a T cell subset sorted from them (not recorded which). CDR3 protein: CASSQAWDREDNEQFF. The CDR3, as DNA: TGCGCCAGCAGCCAAGCTTGGGACAGGGAGGACAATGAGCAGTTCTTC.